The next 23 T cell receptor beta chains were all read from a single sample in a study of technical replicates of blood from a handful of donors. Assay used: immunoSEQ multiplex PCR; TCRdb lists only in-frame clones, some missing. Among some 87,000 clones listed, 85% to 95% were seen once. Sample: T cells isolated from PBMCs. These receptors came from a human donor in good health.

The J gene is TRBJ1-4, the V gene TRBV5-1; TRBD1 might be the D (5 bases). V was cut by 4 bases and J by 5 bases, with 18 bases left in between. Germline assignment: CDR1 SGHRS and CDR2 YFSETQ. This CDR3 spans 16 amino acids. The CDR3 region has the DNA TGCGCCAGCAGCCCAGACGGACACAGCTTAAATGAAAAACTGTTTTTT. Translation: CASSPDGHSLNEKLFF.

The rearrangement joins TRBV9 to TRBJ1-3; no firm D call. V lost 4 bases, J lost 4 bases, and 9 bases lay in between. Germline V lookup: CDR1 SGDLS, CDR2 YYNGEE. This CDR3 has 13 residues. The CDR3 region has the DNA TGTGCCAGCAGCCTCGAACTGGGAAACACCATATATTTT. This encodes CASSLELGNTIYF.

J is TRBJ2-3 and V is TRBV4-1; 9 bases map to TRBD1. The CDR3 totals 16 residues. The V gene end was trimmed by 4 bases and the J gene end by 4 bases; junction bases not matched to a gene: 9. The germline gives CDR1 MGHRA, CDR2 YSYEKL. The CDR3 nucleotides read TGCGCCAGCAGCCCGGGGGACAGGGTAAACCCAGATACGCAGTATTTT. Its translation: CASSPGDRVNPDTQYF.

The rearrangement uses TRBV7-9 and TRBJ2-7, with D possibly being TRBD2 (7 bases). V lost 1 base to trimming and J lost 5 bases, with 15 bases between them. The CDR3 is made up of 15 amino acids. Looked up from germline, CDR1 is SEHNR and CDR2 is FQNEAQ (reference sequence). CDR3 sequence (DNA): TGTGCCAGCAGCTTAGGAGGCGGGGGCAGGCACGAGCAGTACTTC. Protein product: CASSLGGGGRHEQYF.

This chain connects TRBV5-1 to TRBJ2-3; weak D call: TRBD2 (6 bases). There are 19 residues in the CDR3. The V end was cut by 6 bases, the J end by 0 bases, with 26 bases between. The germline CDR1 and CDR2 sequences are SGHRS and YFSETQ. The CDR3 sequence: CASTKRDSPFGGSTDTQYF. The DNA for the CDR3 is TGCGCCAGCACCAAACGGGACTCCCCCTTCGGGGGTAGCACAGATACGCAGTATTTT.

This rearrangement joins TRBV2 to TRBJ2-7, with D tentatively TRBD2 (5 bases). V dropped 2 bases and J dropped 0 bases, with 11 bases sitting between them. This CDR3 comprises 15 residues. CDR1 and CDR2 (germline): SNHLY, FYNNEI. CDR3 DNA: TGTGCCAGCAGTGAATATAGAGGGAGCTCCTACGAGCAGTACTTC. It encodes CASSEYRGSSYEQYF.

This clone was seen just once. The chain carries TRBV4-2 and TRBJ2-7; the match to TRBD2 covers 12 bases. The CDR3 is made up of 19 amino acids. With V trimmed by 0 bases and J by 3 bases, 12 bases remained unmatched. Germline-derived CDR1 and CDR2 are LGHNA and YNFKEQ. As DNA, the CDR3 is TGTGCCAGCAGCCAAGAAGCCAGACTAGCGGGAGTTGGTGGCTACGAGCAGTACTTC. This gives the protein CASSQEARLAGVGGYEQYF.

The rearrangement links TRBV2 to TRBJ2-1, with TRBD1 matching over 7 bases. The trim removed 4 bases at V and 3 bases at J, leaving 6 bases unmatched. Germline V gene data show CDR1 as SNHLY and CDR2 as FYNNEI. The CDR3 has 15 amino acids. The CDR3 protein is CASSASQGIYNEQFF. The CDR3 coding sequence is TGTGCCAGCAGTGCTTCACAGGGGATCTACAATGAGCAGTTCTTC.

The CDR3 coding sequence is TGTGCCACCAGGGGAGGGGACGAGCAGTACTTC. It specifies CATRGGDEQYF. The chain links TRBV15 to TRBJ2-7, with TRBD2 matching over 7 bases. From germline, CDR1 is LNHNV and CDR2 YYDKDF (reference sequence). The CDR3 consists of 11 residues. The V segment lost 6 bases and the J segment 5 bases; nucleotides outside the gene matches: 1.

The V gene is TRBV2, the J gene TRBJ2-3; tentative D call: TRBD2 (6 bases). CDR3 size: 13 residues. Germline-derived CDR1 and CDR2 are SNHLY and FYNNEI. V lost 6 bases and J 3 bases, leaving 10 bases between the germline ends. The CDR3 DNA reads TGTGCCAGCAGAAGACTAGGAACAGATACGCAGTATTTT. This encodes CASRRLGTDTQYF.

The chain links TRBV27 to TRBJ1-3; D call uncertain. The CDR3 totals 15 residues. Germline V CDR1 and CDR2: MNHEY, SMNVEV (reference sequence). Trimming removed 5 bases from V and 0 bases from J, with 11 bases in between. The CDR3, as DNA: TGTGCCAGCAGTCCTCTCCCCGGCTCTGGAAACACCATATATTTT. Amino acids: CASSPLPGSGNTIYF.

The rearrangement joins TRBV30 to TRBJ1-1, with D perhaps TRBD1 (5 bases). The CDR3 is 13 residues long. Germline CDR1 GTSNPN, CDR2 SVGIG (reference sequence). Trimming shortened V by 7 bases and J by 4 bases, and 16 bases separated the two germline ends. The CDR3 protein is CASPPSGGTEAFF. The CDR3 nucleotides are TGTGCCTCCCCCCCCAGCGGGGGCACTGAAGCTTTCTTT.

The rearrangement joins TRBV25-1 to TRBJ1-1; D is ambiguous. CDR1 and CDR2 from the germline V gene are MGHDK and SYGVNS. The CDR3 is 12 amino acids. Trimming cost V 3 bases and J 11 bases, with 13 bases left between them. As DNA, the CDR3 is TGTGCCAGCAGTGAGCTGGGTCTAGGCGCTTTCTTT. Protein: CASSELGLGAFF.

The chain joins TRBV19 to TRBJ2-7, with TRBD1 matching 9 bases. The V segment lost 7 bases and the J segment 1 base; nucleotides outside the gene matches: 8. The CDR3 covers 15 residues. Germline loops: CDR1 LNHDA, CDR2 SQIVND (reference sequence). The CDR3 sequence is CASKVGGQGSYEQYF. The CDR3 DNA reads TGTGCCAGTAAGGTAGGAGGACAGGGGTCCTACGAGCAGTACTTC.

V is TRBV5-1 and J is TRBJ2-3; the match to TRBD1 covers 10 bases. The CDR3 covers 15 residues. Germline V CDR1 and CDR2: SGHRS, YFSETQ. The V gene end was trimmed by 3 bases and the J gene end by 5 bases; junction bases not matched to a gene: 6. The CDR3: CASSSTGGVRDTQYF. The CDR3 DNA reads TGCGCCAGCAGCTCGACAGGGGGCGTGAGAGATACGCAGTATTTT.

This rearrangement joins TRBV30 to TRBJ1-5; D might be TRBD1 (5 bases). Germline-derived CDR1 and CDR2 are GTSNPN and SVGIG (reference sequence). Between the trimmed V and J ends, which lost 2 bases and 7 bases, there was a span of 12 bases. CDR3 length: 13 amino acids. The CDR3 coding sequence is TGTGCCTGGAGTATCGGCAGGGAACAGCCCCAGCATTTT. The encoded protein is CAWSIGREQPQHF.

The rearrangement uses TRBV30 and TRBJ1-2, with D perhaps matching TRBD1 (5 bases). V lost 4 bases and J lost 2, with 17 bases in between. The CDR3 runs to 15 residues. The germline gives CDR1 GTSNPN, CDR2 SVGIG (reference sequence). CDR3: CAWISGDSGNYGYTF. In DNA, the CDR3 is TGTGCCTGGATCTCGGGCGACAGTGGAAACTATGGCTACACCTTC.

The CDR3 region is CASSHLVGLAGDTGELFF. The CDR3 DNA reads as TGTGCCAGCAGTCACCTGGTAGGCCTAGCGGGAGACACCGGGGAGCTGTTTTTT. The V gene is TRBV28, the J gene TRBJ2-2, with 10 bases lining up with TRBD2. Germline lookup yields CDR1 MDHEN and CDR2 SYDVKM. The CDR3 is made up of 18 amino acids. Germline trimming cut 5 bases from V and 3 bases from J; bases unmatched to any gene: 12.

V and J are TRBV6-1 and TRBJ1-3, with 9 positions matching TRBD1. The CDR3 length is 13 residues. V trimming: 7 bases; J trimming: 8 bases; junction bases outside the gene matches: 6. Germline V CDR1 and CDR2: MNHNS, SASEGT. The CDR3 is CASKGQGIDTIYF. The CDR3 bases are TGTGCCAGCAAGGGACAGGGTATAGACACCATATATTTT.

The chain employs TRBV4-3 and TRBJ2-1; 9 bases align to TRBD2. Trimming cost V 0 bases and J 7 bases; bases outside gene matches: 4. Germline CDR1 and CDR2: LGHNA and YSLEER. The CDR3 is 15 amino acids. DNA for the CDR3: TGCGCCAGCAGCCAAGATCTAAGCGGGAGGAATGAGCAGTTCTTC. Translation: CASSQDLSGRNEQFF.

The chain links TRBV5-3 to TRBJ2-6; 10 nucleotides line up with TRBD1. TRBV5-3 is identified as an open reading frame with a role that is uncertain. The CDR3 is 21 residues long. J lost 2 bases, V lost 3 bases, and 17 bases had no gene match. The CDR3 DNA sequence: TGTGCCAGAAGCTCTCCGGGACAGGGGAATCCCAAACCCGCTGGGGCCAACGTCCTGACTTTC. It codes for CARSSPGQGNPKPAGANVLTF.

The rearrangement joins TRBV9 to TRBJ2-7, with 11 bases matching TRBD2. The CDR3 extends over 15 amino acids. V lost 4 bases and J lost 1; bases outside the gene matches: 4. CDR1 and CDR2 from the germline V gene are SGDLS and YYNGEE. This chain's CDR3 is CASSPGLAVSYEQYF. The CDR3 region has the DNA TGTGCCAGCAGCCCGGGACTAGCGGTATCCTACGAGCAGTACTTC.

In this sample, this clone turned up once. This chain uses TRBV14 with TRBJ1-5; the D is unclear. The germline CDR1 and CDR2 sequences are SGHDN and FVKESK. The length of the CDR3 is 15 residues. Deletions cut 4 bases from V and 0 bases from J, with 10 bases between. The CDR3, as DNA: TGTGCCAGCAGCCCCACGCGAGGTAGCAATCAGCCCCAGCATTTT. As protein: CASSPTRGSNQPQHF.